This passage covers 23 T cell receptor beta chains from one sample sequenced in a study of blood T cell repertoires in COVID-19. Measured with immunoSEQ multiplex PCR; TCRdb has only the in-frame clones, and not every one. The sample holds roughly 140,000 clones, about 79% seen once. The sample taken for sequencing was peripheral blood. These receptors all come from a woman between 50 and 59 years old in a cohort sampled during active or convalescent COVID-19.

The rearrangement uses TRBV18 and TRBJ2-5; TRBD2 matches at 8 bases. CDR1 and CDR2 (germline): KGHSH, LQKENI. This CDR3 contains 18 residues. The V gene end was trimmed by 3 bases and the J gene end by 1 base; junction bases not matched to a gene: 13. DNA of the CDR3: TGTGCCAGCTCACCGAACGCCTACAGCGGGGGTTTCCAAGAGACCCAGTACTTC. This encodes CASSPNAYSGGFQETQYF. Full variable domain (outside the CDR3, taken from reference TRBV18 and TRBJ2-5): NAGVMQNPRHLVRRRGQEARLRCSPMKGHSHVYWYRQLPEEGLKFMVYLQKENIIDESGMPKERFSAEFPKEGPSILRIQQVVRGDSAAYFCASSPNAYSGGFQETQYFGPGTRLLVL.

This rearrangement joins TRBV28 to TRBJ2-5; 10 bases fit TRBD2. Germline loops: CDR1 MDHEN, CDR2 SYDVKM. The CDR3 is 15 residues long. V lost 8 bases, J lost 2 bases, and 8 bases stayed unmatched. The CDR3, as DNA: TGTGCCAGCCGCCTAGCGGGGGCAACTCAAGAGACCCAGTACTTC. Translating it yields CASRLAGATQETQYF.

V gene TRBV20-1 combines with J gene TRBJ1-5; D gene uncertain. This CDR3 has 13 residues. Deletions cut 3 bases from V and 6 bases from J, with 12 bases between. The V gene's germline CDR1 is DFQATT and CDR2 SNEGSKA (reference sequence). CDR3 in DNA: TGCAGTGCTAGTTTATTGGAGGGTCAGCCCCAGCATTTT. It is translated as CSASLLEGQPQHF.

Only a few counts were recorded for this clone. This sequence joins TRBV6-5 and TRBJ2-3, with 11 bases fitting TRBD2. V lost 2 bases, J lost 8 bases, and 6 bases stayed unmatched. Germline values: CDR1 MNHEY, CDR2 SVGAGI. This CDR3 comprises 15 residues. As DNA, the CDR3 is TGTGCCAGCAGTTACCTAGCGGGGGGAGGGGGTACGCAGTATTTT. It codes for CASSYLAGGGGTQYF.

This sequence joins TRBV5-6 and TRBJ2-3; 7 nucleotides agree with TRBD2. CDR1 is SGHDT and CDR2 is YYEEEE in the germline V gene. With 4 bases clipped from V and 1 base from J, the junction kept 6 bases outside the gene matches. The CDR3 totals 15 residues. The CDR3 nucleotides are TGTGCCAGCAGCGAGGTTGGGGGGGGCACAGATACGCAGTATTTT. Encoded protein: CASSEVGGGTDTQYF.

The chain joins TRBV7-6 to TRBJ2-7; 10 bases agree with TRBD1. The germline V gene encodes CDR1 SGHVS and CDR2 FNYEAQ. V lost 1 base and J lost 0; bases outside the gene matches: 0. The CDR3 spans 15 residues. For the CDR3, the DNA is TGTGCCAGCAGCTTAGGGACAGGGGGCTCCTACGAGCAGTACTTC. As protein: CASSLGTGGSYEQYF. Combining the CDR3 with reference TRBV7-6 and TRBJ2-7 gives the whole variable domain GAGVSQSPRYKVTKRGQDVALRCDPISGHVSLYWYRQALGQGPEFLTYFNYEAQQDKSGLPNDRFSAERPEGSISTLTIQRTEQRDSAMYRCASSLGTGGSYEQYFGPGTRLTVT.

The J gene is TRBJ2-2, the V gene TRBV4-3; 7 nucleotides line up with TRBD1. The CDR3 is made up of 16 amino acids. CDR1 LGHNA and CDR2 YSLEER come from the germline V gene. V lost 4 bases to trimming and J lost 0 bases; unmatched junction nucleotides: 5. The CDR3 loop reads CASSPQGSANTGELFF. The CDR3 nucleotides are TGCGCCAGCAGCCCACAGGGGTCCGCGAACACCGGGGAGCTGTTTTTT.

This clone ranks as medium-sized (0.01 to 0.1%). The CDR3 here is CASSFSGGARETQYF. As DNA, the CDR3 is TGTGCCAGCAGCTTCAGCGGGGGGGCGCGAGAGACCCAGTACTTC. The V and J genes are TRBV11-2 and TRBJ2-5, with 10 bases aligning to TRBD2. V dropped 3 bases and J dropped 4; count of bases not matched to a gene: 5. Germline V gene sequence: CDR1 SGHAT, CDR2 FQNNGV. The CDR3 totals 15 residues.

The rearrangement links TRBV29-1 to TRBJ2-5; D is ambiguous. V was pared by 3 bases and J by 5 bases, with 10 bases between. This CDR3 comprises 12 residues. Germline values: CDR1 SQVTM, CDR2 ANQGSEA. CDR3 in DNA: TGCAGCGTTGAGAGGAGTGGGGAGACCCAGTACTTC. It is translated as CSVERSGETQYF.

This clone was found a few times. The V call is TRBV7-2, the J call TRBJ2-2; TRBD2 is a possible D gene (5 bases). The CDR3 consists of 13 residues. The germline gives CDR1 SGHTA, CDR2 FQGNSA. The V gene lost 5 bases and the J gene lost 6 bases, with 10 bases spanning the gap. CDR3 region: CASSATSSGELFF. The CDR3, as DNA: TGTGCCAGCAGCGCAACTAGTTCCGGGGAGCTGTTTTTT.

The V and J genes are TRBV19 and TRBJ2-3; D call uncertain. V lost 3 bases to trimming and J lost 0 bases, with 7 bases between them. This CDR3 is built from 14 residues. Germline values: CDR1 LNHDA, CDR2 SQIVND (reference sequence). In DNA form, the CDR3 reads TGTGCCAGTAGTATGGAGCGAAGCACAGATACGCAGTATTTT. It encodes CASSMERSTDTQYF.

This chain links TRBV2 with TRBJ1-2, with 7 positions matching TRBD1. This CDR3 comprises 16 residues. Germline-derived CDR1 and CDR2 are SNHLY and FYNNEI. The V gene end was trimmed by 6 bases and the J gene end by 3 bases; junction bases not matched to a gene: 13. CDR3 in amino acids: CASRPGTWGTDYGYTF. The CDR3 region has the DNA TGTGCCAGCAGGCCCGGGACTTGGGGGACAGACTATGGCTACACCTTC.

This sequence joins TRBV5-5 and TRBJ2-7; possibly TRBD2 for D (5 bases). V was clipped by 4 bases and J by 0 bases, with 17 bases between them. The CDR3 extends over 16 amino acids. Germline CDR1 SGHKS, CDR2 YYEKEE (reference sequence). The CDR3 spells CASSQLGDSYSYEQYF. Written as DNA, the CDR3 is TGTGCCAGCAGCCAGTTGGGAGACTCTTACTCCTACGAGCAGTACTTC.

V is TRBV27 and J is TRBJ2-3; TRBD1 is a possible D gene (6 bases). The CDR3 has 16 residues. Trimming took 7 bases from V and 4 from J, leaving 21 bases between them. Germline values: CDR1 MNHEY, CDR2 SMNVEV (reference sequence). The CDR3 sequence is CASTDDGGLVADTQYF. CDR3 sequence (DNA): TGTGCCAGCACCGACGATGGGGGCTTGGTTGCAGATACGCAGTATTTT.

V and J are TRBV21-1 and TRBJ1-1; the DNA was not used to check the table's D call, TRBD1. TRBV21-1 is termed a pseudogene. This CDR3 has 15 residues. This chain's CDR3 is CASSSHIARRTEAFF. Written as DNA, the CDR3 is TGTGCCAGCAGCAGTCATATCGCCCGCAGAACTGAAGCTTTCTTT.

The gene calls are TRBV19 and TRBJ1-3; D is perhaps TRBD1 (6 bases). There are 14 residues in the CDR3. Trimming removed 4 bases from V and 1 base from J, with 8 bases in between. From germline, CDR1 is LNHDA and CDR2 SQIVND (reference sequence). CDR3: CASSRRGSGNTIYF. Here the CDR3 DNA reads TGTGCCAGTAGTAGAAGGGGGTCTGGAAACACCATATATTTT.

The rearrangement links TRBV29-1 to TRBJ1-4, with D perhaps TRBD1 (5 bases). The CDR3 spans 12 residues. Germline-derived CDR1 and CDR2 are SQVTM and ANQGSEA. V was trimmed by 5 bases and J by 4 bases, leaving 8 bases between them. In nucleotides, the CDR3 is TGCAGCGTTCGGCAGGGTAATGAAAAACTGTTTTTT. Its translation is CSVRQGNEKLFF.

The V gene is TRBV11-3, the J gene TRBJ2-7; D remains unclear. The ends were cut back, 2 bases at V and 5 bases at J, with 7 bases in the middle. There are 12 residues in the CDR3. CDR1 is SGHNT and CDR2 is YENEEA in the germline V gene. CDR3 DNA sequence: TGTGCCAGCAGCTTAAATTCCAACGAGCAGTACTTC. Encoded protein: CASSLNSNEQYF.

The J gene is TRBJ2-2, the V gene TRBV30, with 10 bases that match TRBD1. Losses at the gene ends were 0 bases for V and 7 bases for J; bases not matched to a gene: 8. Looked up from germline, CDR1 is GTSNPN and CDR2 is SVGIG (reference sequence). This CDR3 is built from 16 residues. The CDR3 region has the DNA TGTGCCTGGAGTGTACGAGACAGGGGGCTTGGCGGGGAGCTGTTTTTT. Residues: CAWSVRDRGLGGELFF.

The V call is TRBV5-1, the J call TRBJ1-3; D possibly corresponds to TRBD1 (5 bases). Germline CDR1 reads SGHRS; CDR2 reads YFSETQ. The CDR3 runs 16 residues. Trimming pared 0 bases from V and 4 bases from J, leaving 14 bases between. In nucleotides, the CDR3 is TGCGCCAGCAGCTTGGAGCCCGGGGACTGGGGAAACACCATATATTTT. Amino acid sequence: CASSLEPGDWGNTIYF.

This clone was counted a single time. V gene TRBV29-1 combines with J gene TRBJ1-1; maybe TRBD1 (6 bases). The CDR3 is made up of 13 amino acids. Trimming pared 7 bases from V and 5 bases from J, leaving 17 bases between. Germline V gives CDR1 SQVTM, CDR2 ANQGSEA. The CDR3: CSGTGHRGTEAFF. The CDR3 DNA follows: TGCAGCGGGACGGGACACCGAGGGACTGAAGCTTTCTTT.

V usage is TRBV5-1 and J usage is TRBJ2-4, with TRBD1 matching 7 bases. After removal of 4 bases from V and 1 base from J, the junction contained 5 bases not matched to a gene. Germline assignment: CDR1 SGHRS and CDR2 YFSETQ. The CDR3 extends over 15 amino acids. The CDR3, as DNA: TGCGCCAGCAGCACCTCGACAGGGGCCAAAAACATTCAGTACTTC. It codes for CASSTSTGAKNIQYF.

This chain links TRBV10-3 with TRBJ2-5, with 9 nucleotides matching TRBD2. This CDR3 has 16 amino acids. The germline CDR1 and CDR2 sequences are ENHRY and SYGVKD. Trimming took 0 bases from V and 4 from J; bases not matched to a gene: 6. The CDR3 coding sequence is TGTGCCATCAGTGAGTCTCAGCGGGGGGCACTAGAGACCCAGTACTTC. Protein product: CAISESQRGALETQYF.